Listed below are T cell receptor beta chains from one sample, sequenced in a study of cytomegalovirus exposure and HLA in healthy donors. Clones were read by immunoSEQ multiplex PCR, and TCRdb kept only the in-frame ones, dropping some. The table shows some 140,000 clones, with over 70% occurring only once. The source material was PBMCs. The source of these receptors is a woman younger than 35 in good health and CMV-seronegative. CDR3s include the opening cysteine and the closing phenylalanine or tryptophan. Each record gives: V gene, D gene, clone size, J gene, CDR3 DNA, CDR3 protein. A D gene is named only where the DNA matches it firmly. Expanded clones are given a class, and other clones once, few, many or no size at all.

TRBV7-2	TRBD2	-	TRBJ2-7	TGTGCCAGCAGCCAAGCGACTAGCGGAAGCTCCTACGAGCAGTACTTC	CASSQATSGSSYEQYF
TRBV7-9	TRBD2	-	TRBJ2-1	TGTGCCAGCAGCCCCCGGGGCGGGAGAACCTCCTACAATGAGCAGTTCTTC	CASSPRGGRTSYNEQFF
TRBV20-1	-	few	TRBJ1-2	TGCAGTGTCGGGCAGGGTGGCGGCTACACCTTC	CSVGQGGGYTF
TRBV28	-	-	TRBJ1-2	TGTGCCAGCAGTCTACAGGACTATGGCTACACCTTC	CASSLQDYGYTF
TRBV4-1	TRBD2	-	TRBJ2-7	TGCGCTAGCAGCCAGAGGACTAGCGGTGTCTACGAGCAGTACTTC	CASSQRTSGVYEQYF
TRBV5-6	TRBD1	-	TRBJ2-1	TGTGCCAGCAGCTCCCCGAGAGGGGGCAGGGACAATGAGCAGTTCTTC	CASSSPRGGRDNEQFF
TRBV5-4	TRBD2	-	TRBJ2-5	TGTGCCAGCAGCCCATCGACTAGCGGGAGTTGGGAGACCCAGTACTTC	CASSPSTSGSWETQYF
TRBV5-4	TRBD2	-	TRBJ2-1	TGTGCCAGCACCAGAGAGCTAGCGGGATCCAATGAGCAGTTCTTC	CASTRELAGSNEQFF
TRBV19	-	-	TRBJ2-6	TGTGCCAGTAGTCAAGTGGACAGCCCATCTGGGGCCAACGTCCTGACTTTC	CASSQVDSPSGANVLTF
TRBV6-6	TRBD2	-	TRBJ2-1	TGTGCCAGCAGTTACGATGGGGGGGTGAGGGAGAATGAGCAGTTCTTC	CASSYDGGVRENEQFF
TRBV5-4	TRBD2	once	TRBJ2-7	TGTGCCAGCAGCTTGGCGGCGGGAGAGAATAACGAGCAGTACTTC	CASSLAAGENNEQYF
TRBV30	-	-	TRBJ2-7	TGTGCCTGGAGTGTGACGGGGATCTCCTACGAGCAGTACTTC	CAWSVTGISYEQYF
TRBV5-4	TRBD1	-	TRBJ1-4	TGTGCCAGCAGCACCGGGACAGTAGCAACTAATGAAAAACTGTTTTTT	CASSTGTVATNEKLFF
TRBV5-6	TRBD1	-	TRBJ1-1	TGTGCCAGCAGCTCCGGGACAGGGAACACTGAAGCTTTCTTT	CASSSGTGNTEAFF
TRBV9	TRBD1	-	TRBJ1-2	TGTGCCAGCCGCGACAGGGCTAGGGCTGGCTACACCTTC	CASRDRARAGYTF
TRBV6-6	-	-	TRBJ1-2	TGTGCCAGCAGTTACTCGGTGGCAGATGCTAACTATGGCTACACCTTC	CASSYSVADANYGYTF
TRBV18	-	-	TRBJ2-1	TGTGCCAGCTCACCAAGCCAGGGCTCCTACAATGAGCAGTTCTTC	CASSPSQGSYNEQFF
TRBV7-2	-	-	TRBJ2-7	TGTGCCAGCAGCTTAGTGATCCAGGGGCCCTACGAGCAGTACTTC	CASSLVIQGPYEQYF
TRBV19	-	-	TRBJ1-5	TGTGCCAGTAGTATCTCAGGGGAAAACAATCAGCCCCAGCATTTT	CASSISGENNQPQHF
TRBV30	-	-	TRBJ2-7	TGTGCCTGGCGACCGGGATCGTCCTACGAGCAGTACTTC	CAWRPGSSYEQYF
TRBV5-1	-	-	TRBJ1-1	TGCGCCAGCAGCCCGAAGGACAGCGGAATTAACCCCACTGAAGCTTTCTTT	CASSPKDSGINPTEAFF
TRBV6-1	-	few	TRBJ1-2	TGTGCCAGCAGTGAAGCTCCAGGGATTTATGGCTACACCTTC	CASSEAPGIYGYTF
TRBV2	TRBD2	few	TRBJ2-5	TGTGCCAGCGGGCGGGAGCGGATTGAGACCCAGTACTTC	CASGRERIETQYF
TRBV25-1	-	-	TRBJ1-5	TGTGCCAGCAGTGAACGGGAACTGCAGCCCCAGCATTTT	CASSERELQPQHF
TRBV5-6	-	few	TRBJ2-5	TGTGCCAGCAGTTTGATGACTGGGGCAATAGAGACCCAGTACTTC	CASSLMTGAIETQYF
TRBV16	-	-	TRBJ1-4	TGTGCCAGCAGCCAATGGGAGCAACTGTTTTTT	CASSQWEQLFF
TRBV9	TRBD2	-	TRBJ2-5	TGTGCCAGCAGCTCCACTAGCGGGAGGGTCGCCCAGTACTTC	CASSSTSGRVAQYF
TRBV10-2	TRBD1	once	TRBJ2-1	TGCGCCTGCCTGACAGGGAGAAATGAGCAGTTCTTC	CACLTGRNEQFF
TRBV5-6	-	-	TRBJ2-3	TGTGCCAGCAGCTCGCGGGGCGGGACTAGCACAGATACGCAGTATTTT	CASSSRGGTSTDTQYF
TRBV25-1	TRBD2	-	TRBJ2-7	TGTGCCAGCAGTGGGCTAGCGGGATCCTACGAGCAGTACTTC	CASSGLAGSYEQYF
TRBV29-1	TRBD2	-	TRBJ2-1	TGCAGCGTTGATGGGACTAGCGAGAGCTCCTACAATGAGCAGTTCTTC	CSVDGTSESSYNEQFF
TRBV11-2	TRBD1	-	TRBJ2-7	TGTGCCAGCAGCTACACGAATCCGGGACAGGGGTTCTACGAGCAGTACTTC	CASSYTNPGQGFYEQYF
TRBV6-1	TRBD1	-	TRBJ2-7	TGTGCCAGCAGTGCAGACAGGGGGCTTGGCTACGAGCAGTACTTC	CASSADRGLGYEQYF
TRBV19	TRBD2	-	TRBJ2-1	TGTGCCAGTAGCCCAGGGCTAGCGGGGATCAATGAGCAGTTCTTC	CASSPGLAGINEQFF
TRBV2	-	-	TRBJ1-3	TGTGCCAGCAGCGGAACCTACGGGGGGTCTCTGGTTGACGGCGATTTT	CASSGTYGGSLVDGDF